A selection of T cell receptor beta chains follows, all from one sample in a study of T cell responses to AZD1222 COVID-19 vaccine. The protocol was immunoSEQ multiplex PCR, while the TCRdb copy is restricted to in-frame clones and leaves out a portion. The sample lists approximately 74,000 clones, approximately 87% seen once, with around a quarter in the top ten. Material: peripheral blood, obtained 28 days after the second AZD1222 dose. These receptors were taken from an adult who received the AZD1222 COVID-19 vaccine. The CDR3 runs from the conserved cysteine through the conserved F or W. The order of the fields is D gene, J gene, V gene, clone size, CDR3 protein, CDR3 DNA. The D gene is left open where the match is weak. Not every row has a clone size; where given, it reads once, few, many or a size class.

>.|TRBJ2-5|TRBV11-2|.
CASSFPGSLFQETQYF
TGTGCCAGCAGCTTCCCGGGCTCCTTATTCCAAGAGACCCAGTACTTC
>.|TRBJ1-4|TRBV19|.
CASISNLAGEGNEKLFF
TGTGCCAGTATCTCGAACCTAGCAGGGGAGGGGAATGAAAAACTGTTTTTT
>.|TRBJ2-1|TRBV13|few
CASSSHGTLYNEQFF
TGTGCCAGCAGCTCCCACGGGACCCTATACAATGAGCAGTTCTTC
>.|TRBJ1-1|TRBV27|.
CASSKANTEAFF
TGTGCCAGCAGTAAAGCGAACACTGAAGCTTTCTTT
>.|TRBJ1-4|TRBV3-1/TRBV3-2|.
CASSRPGPANEKLFF
TGTGCCAGCAGCCGGCCGGGACCCGCAAATGAAAAACTGTTTTTT
>.|TRBJ1-2|TRBV19|.
CASSIEGRTYGYTF
TGTGCCAGTAGTATAGAAGGACGGACCTATGGCTACACCTTC
>.|TRBJ2-6|TRBV29-1|.
CSVADSGANVLTF
TGCAGCGTTGCAGACTCTGGGGCCAACGTCCTGACTTTC
>.|TRBJ2-7|TRBV6-5|.
CASSSTATVSSYEQYF
TGTGCCAGCAGTTCCACCGCGACCGTGAGCTCCTACGAGCAGTACTTC
>.|TRBJ1-2|TRBV12-3/TRBV12-4|many
CASSAQGYYGYTF
TGTGCCAGCAGTGCGCAGGGATACTATGGCTACACCTTC
>.|TRBJ2-2|TRBV2|.
CASRGGGPSTGELFF
TGTGCCAGCAGAGGGGGAGGGCCTAGCACCGGGGAGCTGTTTTTT
>TRBD2|TRBJ2-1|TRBV18|.
CASSPRIRGGIDSYNEQFF
TGTGCCAGCTCACCACGAATTCGGGGGGGCATAGACTCCTACAATGAGCAGTTCTTC
>.|TRBJ1-6|TRBV2|.
CASSVGPNSLHF
TGTGCCAGTTCCGTGGGTCCTAACTCCCTCCACTTT
>.|TRBJ1-1|TRBV6-5|.
CASSYRLDTEAFF
TGTGCCAGCAGCTACAGGTTGGACACTGAAGCTTTCTTT
>.|TRBJ1-2|TRBV7-3|.
CASSLSANYGYTF
TGTGCCAGCAGCTTATCAGCTAACTATGGCTACACCTTC
>.|TRBJ2-2|TRBV30|few
CAWRKGTTGELFF
TGTGCCTGGAGAAAGGGGACGACCGGGGAGCTGTTTTTT
>.|TRBJ2-7|TRBV5-5|.
CASSLTGKVEQYF
TGTGCCAGCAGCCTGACAGGAAAGGTCGAGCAGTACTTC
>TRBD2|TRBJ2-3|TRBV7-6|.
CASSLVSRTSGGAGDTQYF
TGTGCCAGCAGCTTAGTGTCACGGACTAGCGGGGGGGCAGGAGATACGCAGTATTTT
>.|TRBJ2-3|TRBV3-1/TRBV3-2|.
CASSQDGAIVDTQYF
TGTGCCAGCAGCCAAGATGGGGCAATAGTGGATACGCAGTATTTT
>TRBD1|TRBJ1-1|TRBV19|.
CASRSDRANTEAFF
TGTGCCAGTAGGAGTGACAGGGCTAACACTGAAGCTTTCTTT
>.|TRBJ2-3|TRBV3-1/TRBV3-2|once
CASSRGLTEDTQYF
TGTGCCAGCAGCCGGGGCCTTACTGAAGATACGCAGTATTTT
>.|TRBJ2-7|TRBV29-1|.
CSVVVLRGEQYF
TGCAGCGTAGTCGTTCTTAGGGGCGAGCAGTACTTC
>TRBD1|TRBJ1-2|TRBV30|.
CAWSETGTGRQLRAF
TGTGCCTGGAGTGAAACCGGGACAGGACGACAACTTCGTGCTTTC
>TRBD1|TRBJ2-3|TRBV4-1|.
CASSQVRGQGEPDTQYF
TGCGCCAGCAGCCAAGTGAGGGGACAGGGAGAACCAGATACGCAGTATTTT
>.|TRBJ1-6|TRBV3-1/TRBV3-2|.
CASSQDPQGSPLHF
TGTGCCAGCAGCCAAGATCCACAGGGCTCACCCCTCCACTTT